Sequencing of this T cell receptor (beta chain) was carried out in a study of shared clonotypes between healthy human individuals. Some clones are missing from TCRdb's copy, which holds only in-frame ones; the method was immunoSEQ multiplex PCR. The data show about 1.1 million clones, with approximately 78% seen just once and around 0.47% held by the top ten. The sequenced sample was memory CD4+ T cells from PBMCs. Noted subset: CD45RA-negative fraction. This receptor was obtained from a man aged 18 to 29 in good health. Some clones in this sample may be carry-over from other donors' samples.

In DNA, the CDR3 is TGTGCCAGTAATCTGAGAGGCAGGGGGCAAACGGGGGCCAACGTCCTGACTTTC. The encoded protein is CASNLRGRGQTGANVLTF. The rearrangement links TRBV19 to TRBJ2-6; 8 bases are a match to TRBD1. The V gene's germline CDR1 is LNHDA and CDR2 SQIVND (reference sequence). This CDR3 spans 18 amino acids. V was clipped by 7 bases and J by 4 bases; unmatched bases: 15.